The 19 T cell receptor beta chains below were found in one sample sequenced in a study of PD-1 blockade in classical Hodgkin lymphoma. Clones were read by immunoSEQ multiplex PCR, and TCRdb kept only the in-frame ones, dropping some. The table includes 12,000 or so clones, 70% to 90% detected once. The time point: cycle 4 day 1 (C4D1), after less than 7 weeks of nivolumab. Following autologous stem cell transplantation, relapse occurred in every patient, and exposure to brentuximab vedotin varied. Isolated CD8+ T cells were derived from thawed PBMCs through magnetic negative selection. The sample consisted of CD8+ T cells from blood, taken before the fourth cycle of nivolumab. The origin of the receptors is a human donor with classical Hodgkin lymphoma. The donor label of this sample is uncertain.

Points on this clone: An end of the junction differs from the germline gene, which may be a read error. The genes are TRBV9 and TRBJ1-2; D is undetermined. The CDR3 spans 13 residues. Germline V gene data show CDR1 as SGDLS and CDR2 as YYNGEE. CDR3 region: CASSVGNQISGSF. The CDR3 DNA is TGTGCCAGCAGCGTAGGGAATCAGATCTCGGGGTCATTC.

The chain recombines TRBV5-4 with TRBJ2-7; possible D gene TRBD1, 5 bases. The V and J ends lost 4 bases and 6 bases respectively, with 17 bases between them. Germline V gene data show CDR1 as SGHNT and CDR2 as YYREEE (reference sequence). This CDR3 has 14 amino acids. The CDR3 loop reads CASSPPATAGEQYF. The CDR3 nucleotides are TGTGCCAGCAGCCCCCCCGCGACAGCTGGCGAGCAGTACTTC. The variable domain in full, with the rest retrieved from reference TRBV5-4 and TRBJ2-7, is ETGVTQSPTHLIKTRGQQVTLRCSSQSGHNTVSWYQQALGQGPQFIFQYYREEENGRGNFPPRFSGLQFPNYSSELNVNALELDDSALYLCASSPPATAGEQYFGPGTRLTVT.

The chain links TRBV9 to TRBJ2-1; 11 bases align to TRBD2. This CDR3 is built from 16 residues. The V and J ends lost 1 base and 8 bases, in that order; junction bases with no gene match: 8. Germline V gene lookup returns CDR1 SGDLS and CDR2 YYNGEE. CDR3 loop: CASSVIVLAGAHEQFF. In DNA, the CDR3 is TGTGCCAGCAGCGTAATCGTACTAGCGGGAGCTCATGAGCAGTTCTTC.

The CDR3 DNA reads TGTGCCAGCAGTGCAAACATGGGCAGGGGGTTAACCGGGGAGCTGTTTTTT. It codes for CASSANMGRGLTGELFF. The J gene is TRBJ2-2, the V gene TRBV6-1; 7 bases agree with TRBD1. Per germline, CDR1 MNHNS and CDR2 SASEGT. V gave up 4 bases and J gave up 5 bases; unmatched junction bases: 13. This CDR3 is 17 amino acids long.

The chain combines TRBV7-9 with TRBJ2-1; D remains unclear. The length of the CDR3 is 16 residues. Germline assignment: CDR1 SEHNR and CDR2 FQNEAQ (reference sequence). Trimming stripped 1 base from V and 2 bases from J, with 12 bases between. The CDR3 sequence is CASSLVPGSTYNEQFF. The CDR3 DNA follows: TGTGCCAGCAGCTTAGTTCCAGGCAGTACCTACAATGAGCAGTTCTTC. The full variable domain, completed using reference TRBV7-9 and TRBJ2-1, is DTGVSQNPRHKITKRGQNVTFRCDPISEHNRLYWYRQTLGQGPEFLTYFQNEAQLEKSRLLSDRFSAERPKGSFSTLEIQRTEQGDSAMYLCASSLVPGSTYNEQFFGPGTRLTVL.

This sequence joins TRBV18 and TRBJ1-4, with 7 bases matching TRBD1. CDR1 is KGHSH and CDR2 is LQKENI in the germline V gene. The junction had 4 bases not matched to a gene; V was cut back by 1 base and J by 5 bases. The CDR3 length is 15 residues. This CDR3 is CASSPRDSHNEKLFF. The CDR3 DNA follows: TGTGCCAGCTCACCACGGGACAGTCACAATGAAAAACTGTTTTTT.

CDR3 DNA: TGCGCCAGCAGGCCCGAGGTGGGGGGCTCAGCTAACTATGGCTACACCTTC. It yields the protein CASRPEVGGSANYGYTF. The V gene is TRBV4-3, the J gene TRBJ1-2; D is perhaps TRBD1 (6 bases). The CDR3 consists of 17 residues. Germline V gene lookup returns CDR1 LGHNA and CDR2 YSLEER. V shed 6 bases and J shed 0 bases, with 20 bases lying between them.

The V call is TRBV7-9, the J call TRBJ2-7; the D gene is possibly TRBD2 (6 bases). The CDR3 totals 14 residues. V lost 3 bases and J 2 bases, leaving 11 bases between the germline ends. Germline V CDR1 and CDR2: SEHNR, FQNEAQ (reference sequence). The CDR3 here is CASSFPGAPYEQYF. CDR3 DNA sequence: TGTGCCAGCAGCTTTCCGGGAGCGCCCTACGAGCAGTACTTC.

The chain carries TRBV6-6 and TRBJ1-1, with unresolved D. The germline gives CDR1 MNHNY, CDR2 SVGAGI (reference sequence). This CDR3 spans 16 amino acids. Trimming removed 0 bases at V and 0 bases at J, with 11 bases between. The CDR3 DNA reads as TGTGCCAGCAGTTACTCGATTGAGCCAATGAACACTGAAGCTTTCTTT. Protein product: CASSYSIEPMNTEAFF.

This clone was detected only a few times. The chain links TRBV5-4 to TRBJ2-7; 10 bases map to TRBD2. After removal of 4 bases from V and 0 bases from J, the junction contained 10 bases not matched to a gene. This CDR3 is built from 17 residues. The germline CDR1 and CDR2 sequences are SGHNT and YYREEE (reference sequence). The CDR3 sequence is CASSTGLAWGSSYEQYF. CDR3 DNA sequence: TGTGCCAGCAGCACGGGACTAGCGTGGGGAAGCTCCTACGAGCAGTACTTC.

The chain is built from TRBV28 and TRBJ1-1; D is perhaps TRBD1 (6 bases). The CDR3 is 15 amino acids. V lost 5 bases to trimming and J lost 3 bases, with 16 bases between them. The germline gives CDR1 MDHEN, CDR2 SYDVKM. CDR3 bases: TGTGCCAGCAGTCTAACGCAGGGGCTGGACACTGAAGCTTTCTTT. Translating it yields CASSLTQGLDTEAFF.

The chain joins TRBV5-5 to TRBJ1-4; the D gene is possibly TRBD1 (5 bases). Germline V lookup: CDR1 SGHKS, CDR2 YYEKEE (reference sequence). CDR3 length: 14 residues. Trimming took off 0 bases at V and 13 bases at J, with 16 bases between the two ends. For the CDR3, the DNA is TGTGCCAGCAGCTTGGCGCGGGACTCCTTTGGACTGTTTTTT. Its translation is CASSLARDSFGLFF.

In its sample, this clone was seen a few times. This rearrangement joins TRBV6-1 to TRBJ1-2; tentatively, D is TRBD1 (5 bases). Germline assignment: CDR1 MNHNS and CDR2 SASEGT. V lost 9 bases to trimming and J lost 6 bases, with 11 bases between them. CDR3 size: 11 residues. In nucleotides, the CDR3 is TGTGCCAGAGGGACGGCGGATGGCTACACCTTC. Protein product: CARGTADGYTF.

The chain combines TRBV29-1 with TRBJ2-7, with 8 bases that match TRBD2. V lost 3 bases to trimming and J lost 3 bases; unmatched junction nucleotides: 7. CDR1 and CDR2 (germline): SQVTM, ANQGSEA. CDR3 length: 14 amino acids. CDR3: CSVDGLAGSYEQYF. The CDR3 nucleotides read TGCAGCGTTGATGGGCTAGCGGGTAGCTACGAGCAGTACTTC.

The CDR3, as DNA: TGTGCCTGGAGTGTAGAAGCCAGGGGCCCCCGGACTGAAGCTTTCTTT. Residues: CAWSVEARGPRTEAFF. The gene calls are TRBV30 and TRBJ1-1; D might be TRBD1 (6 bases). Germline lookup yields CDR1 GTSNPN and CDR2 SVGIG (reference sequence). The V end was cut by 0 bases, the J end by 5 bases, with 19 bases between. This CDR3 has 16 amino acids.

The CDR3 DNA follows: TGTGCCAGTAGTATAGTTAGGGGGGCGAACACTGAAGCTTTCTTT. Residues: CASSIVRGANTEAFF. J is TRBJ1-1 and V is TRBV19; a possible D gene is TRBD1 (6 bases). CDR3 length: 15 amino acids. Germline assignment: CDR1 LNHDA and CDR2 SQIVND (reference sequence). The V end lost 1 base, the J end lost 1 base, and 10 bases lay between the germline ends.

The chain employs TRBV7-6 and TRBJ2-7, with a weak D call TRBD2 (5 bases). Trimming stripped 3 bases from V and 4 bases from J, with 13 bases between. CDR1 is SGHVS, CDR2 FNYEAQ, per germline. The CDR3 has 14 amino acids. This chain's CDR3 is CASSLSTGGYEQYF. The CDR3 DNA reads TGTGCCAGCAGCTTGTCAACCGGAGGTTACGAGCAGTACTTC.

The chain has TRBV2 and TRBJ1-1, with TRBD1 matching over 7 bases. Germline CDR1 and CDR2: SNHLY and FYNNEI. This CDR3 comprises 15 residues. Trimming cost V 7 bases and J 0 bases; bases outside gene matches: 8. The CDR3 is CASTLGTAMNTEAFF. The CDR3 DNA reads as TGTGCCAGCACCCTCGGGACAGCAATGAACACTGAAGCTTTCTTT.

The V gene is TRBV4-1, the J gene TRBJ2-2, with 8 nucleotides matching TRBD1. Germline V CDR1 and CDR2: MGHRA, YSYEKL. V shed 0 bases, J shed 3 bases, and the junction held 6 bases outside the gene matches. The CDR3 is 17 residues long. Here the CDR3 DNA reads TGCGCCAGCAGCCAAGAAGGCAGGGGGCTAGACACCGGGGAGCTGTTTTTT. Protein sequence: CASSQEGRGLDTGELFF.